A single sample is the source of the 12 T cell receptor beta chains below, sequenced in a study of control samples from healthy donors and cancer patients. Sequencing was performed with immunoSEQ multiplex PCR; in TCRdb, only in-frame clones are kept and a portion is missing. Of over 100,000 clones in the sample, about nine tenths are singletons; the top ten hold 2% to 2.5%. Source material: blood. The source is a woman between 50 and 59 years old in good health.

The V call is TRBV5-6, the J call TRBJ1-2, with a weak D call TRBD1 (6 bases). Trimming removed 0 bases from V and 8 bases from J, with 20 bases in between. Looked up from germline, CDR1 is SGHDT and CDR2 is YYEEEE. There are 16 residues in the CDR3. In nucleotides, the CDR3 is TGTGCCAGCAGCTTGGTTCAGGGGTCCCAGGATGGAGGCTACACCTTC. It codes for CASSLVQGSQDGGYTF.

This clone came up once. The CDR3 loop is CATSRGVTVNEQFF. CDR3 coding DNA: TGTGCCACCAGCAGAGGTGTTACCGTCAATGAGCAGTTCTTC. V and J are TRBV15 and TRBJ2-1; D is uncertain. Trimming removed 1 base from V and 6 bases from J, with 10 bases in between. The CDR3 totals 14 residues. Germline V gene data show CDR1 as LNHNV and CDR2 as YYDKDF (reference sequence).

As DNA, the CDR3 is TGCAGTGCTAGTTTTGCGGGAGACGAAGAGACCCAGTACTTC. Translated, it gives CSASFAGDEETQYF. This sequence joins TRBV20-1 and TRBJ2-5; the match to TRBD2 covers 7 bases. With 3 bases clipped from V and 3 bases from J, the junction kept 7 bases outside the gene matches. CDR3 length: 14 amino acids. Germline V lookup: CDR1 DFQATT, CDR2 SNEGSKA (reference sequence).

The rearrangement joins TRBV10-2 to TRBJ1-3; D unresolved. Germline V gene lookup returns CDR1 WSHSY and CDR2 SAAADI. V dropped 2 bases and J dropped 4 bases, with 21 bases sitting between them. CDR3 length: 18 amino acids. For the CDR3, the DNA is TGCGCCAGCAGTGAGGGTGTCTCTCTTAGCAAGGGAGGAAACACCATATATTTT. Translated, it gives CASSEGVSLSKGGNTIYF.

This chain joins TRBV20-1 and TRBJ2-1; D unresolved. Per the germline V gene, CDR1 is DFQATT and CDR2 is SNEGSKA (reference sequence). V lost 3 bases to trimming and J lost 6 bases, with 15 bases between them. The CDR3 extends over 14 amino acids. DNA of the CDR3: TGCAGTGCTAGTATATTCCCGGGCCCCAATGAGCAGTTCTTC. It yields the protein CSASIFPGPNEQFF.

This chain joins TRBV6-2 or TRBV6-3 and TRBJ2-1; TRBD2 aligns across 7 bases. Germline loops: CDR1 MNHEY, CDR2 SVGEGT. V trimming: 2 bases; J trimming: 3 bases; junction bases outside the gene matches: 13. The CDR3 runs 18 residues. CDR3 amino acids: CASSYIQGGGGGYNEQFF. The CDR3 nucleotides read TGTGCCAGCAGTTACATTCAGGGCGGCGGGGGAGGCTACAATGAGCAGTTCTTC.

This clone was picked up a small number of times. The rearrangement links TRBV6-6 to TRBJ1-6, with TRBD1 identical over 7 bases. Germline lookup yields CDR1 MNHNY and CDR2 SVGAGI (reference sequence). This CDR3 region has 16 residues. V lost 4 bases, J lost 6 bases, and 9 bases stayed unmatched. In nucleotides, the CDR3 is TGTGCCAGCAGTTCCAACAACCGGGACAGTAATTCACCCCTCCACTTT. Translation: CASSSNNRDSNSPLHF.

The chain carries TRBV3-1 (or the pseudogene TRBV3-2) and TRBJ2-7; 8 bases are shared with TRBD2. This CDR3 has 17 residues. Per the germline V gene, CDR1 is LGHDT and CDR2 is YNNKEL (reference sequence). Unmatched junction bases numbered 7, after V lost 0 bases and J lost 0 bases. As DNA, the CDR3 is TGTGCCAGCAGCCAAGATGGGGCGCGGGGGGCCTCCTACGAGCAGTACTTC. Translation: CASSQDGARGASYEQYF.

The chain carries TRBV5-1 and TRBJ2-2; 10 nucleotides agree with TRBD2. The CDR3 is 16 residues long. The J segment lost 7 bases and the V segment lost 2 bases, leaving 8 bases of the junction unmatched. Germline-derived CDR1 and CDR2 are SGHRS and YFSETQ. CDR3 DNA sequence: TGCGCCAGCAGCTTATCTAGCGGGAGTATAGGCGGGGAGCTGTTTTTT. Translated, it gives CASSLSSGSIGGELFF.

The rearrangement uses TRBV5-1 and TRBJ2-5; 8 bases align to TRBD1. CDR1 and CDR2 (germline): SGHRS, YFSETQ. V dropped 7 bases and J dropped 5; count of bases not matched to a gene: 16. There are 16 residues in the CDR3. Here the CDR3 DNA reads TGCGCCAGCTCGAACGGGGCAGGGGGCTTGAGGGAGACCCAGTACTTC. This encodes CASSNGAGGLRETQYF.

CDR3 sequence (DNA): TGTGCCAGCAGTCGACAGGGTGGCAGCAATCAGCCCCAGCATTTT. Protein product: CASSRQGGSNQPQHF. This chain links TRBV28 with TRBJ1-5; 7 bases are a match to TRBD1. J lost 1 base, V lost 5 bases, and 5 bases had no gene match. The CDR3 extends over 15 amino acids. Germline assignment: CDR1 MDHEN and CDR2 SYDVKM.

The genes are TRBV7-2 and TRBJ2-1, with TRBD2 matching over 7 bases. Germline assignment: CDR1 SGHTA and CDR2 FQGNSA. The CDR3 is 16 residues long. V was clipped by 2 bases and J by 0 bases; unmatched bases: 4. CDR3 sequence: CASSLSGGSSYNEQFF. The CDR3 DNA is TGTGCCAGCAGCTTAAGCGGCGGGAGCTCCTACAATGAGCAGTTCTTC.